The 24 T cell receptor beta chains below were found in one sample sequenced in a study of shared clonotypes between healthy human individuals. Assay used: immunoSEQ multiplex PCR; TCRdb lists only in-frame clones, some missing. The sample contains 2 million to 2.5 million clones, 80% to 95% of which appear only once. The sample taken for sequencing was naive CD4+ T cells from PBMCs. Sample subset: CD45RA+ positively selected. The receptors originated from a man aged 18 to 30 in good health. Some clones in this sample may be carry-over from other donors' samples.

The rearrangement joins TRBV2 to TRBJ2-5; D perhaps matches TRBD2 (5 bases). CDR3 length equals 13 residues. Germline CDR1 and CDR2: SNHLY and FYNNEI. Between the trimmed V and J ends, which lost 6 bases and 9 bases, there was a span of 17 bases. CDR3 loop: CASRLHREGAQYF. The CDR3 region has the DNA TGTGCCAGCAGACTCCATAGAGAGGGAGCCCAGTACTTC.

This chain links TRBV5-4 with TRBJ2-3, with TRBD2 as a possible D gene (6 bases). CDR3 length equals 14 residues. V lost 4 bases and J lost 4, with 13 bases in between. The germline CDR1 and CDR2 sequences are SGHNT and YYREEE (reference sequence). CDR3 DNA: TGTGCCAGCAGCGCGGCTAGCGAGCCAGATACGCAGTATTTT. This sequence encodes CASSAASEPDTQYF.

The chain has TRBV4-3 and TRBJ1-2; tentatively, D is TRBD1 (5 bases). The CDR3 runs 15 residues. V was clipped by 1 base and J by 4 bases, with 13 bases between them. Germline V gene sequence: CDR1 LGHNA, CDR2 YSLEER. CDR3 in amino acids: CASSQVLSGSYGYTF. In nucleotides, the CDR3 is TGCGCCAGCAGCCAAGTCTTGTCAGGGTCCTATGGCTACACCTTC.

This clone was seen just once. This sample also contains other DNA sequences that code for the same CDR3. The V call is TRBV5-1, the J call TRBJ2-1; TRBD1 aligns across 7 bases. The CDR3 length is 15 residues. Germline-derived CDR1 and CDR2 are SGHRS and YFSETQ. V lost 1 base, J lost 3 bases, and 4 bases stayed unmatched. The CDR3 is CASSLSDRDYNEQFF. In nucleotides, the CDR3 is TGCGCCAGCAGCTTGTCTGACAGGGACTACAATGAGCAGTTCTTC.

The chain links TRBV7-2 to TRBJ2-1; 7 nucleotides line up with TRBD1. There are 14 residues in the CDR3. With V trimmed by 5 bases and J by 10 bases, 11 bases remained unmatched. Germline CDR1 SGHTA, CDR2 FQGNSA. The CDR3 here is CASSPGQDRREQFF. CDR3 sequence (DNA): TGTGCCAGCAGCCCCGGACAGGACCGGCGGGAGCAGTTCTTC.

Comment on this clone: This sample includes further DNA sequences coding for the same CDR3. This chain connects TRBV18 to TRBJ2-5; D is tentatively TRBD1 or TRBD2 (5 bases each). The V and J ends lost 3 bases and 5 bases respectively, with 10 bases between them. This CDR3 is built from 13 residues. Germline CDR1 and CDR2: KGHSH and LQKENI. This chain's CDR3 is CASSPGGVETQYF. CDR3 DNA: TGTGCCAGCTCACCTGGGGGAGTGGAGACCCAGTACTTC.

As regards this clone: Other nucleotide sequences in the sample specify the same CDR3. CDR3 coding DNA: TGTGCCAGCAGTATCGACAGGGGAGAGACCCAGTACTTC. Translation gives CASSIDRGETQYF. The chain joins TRBV7-3 to TRBJ2-5; 8 bases fit TRBD1. This CDR3 contains 13 residues. J lost 4 bases, V lost 6 bases, and 4 bases had no gene match. Germline CDR1 is SGHTA and CDR2 is FQGTGA.

V usage is TRBV21-1 and J usage is TRBJ2-1; the table's D call of TRBD2 was not tested on the DNA. TRBV21-1 constitutes a pseudogene. The CDR3 consists of 16 residues. The CDR3 sequence is CASSKGDSGPYNEQFF. The CDR3 nucleotides read TGTGCCAGCAGCAAAGGGGATAGCGGGCCCTACAATGAGCAGTTCTTC.

This chain connects TRBV10-3 to TRBJ2-3; 9 bases are shared with TRBD2. This CDR3 region has 14 residues. V dropped 3 bases and J dropped 4; count of bases not matched to a gene: 2. Germline CDR1 reads ENHRY; CDR2 reads SYGVKD. The CDR3 loop is CAISDAGGPDTQYF. CDR3 nucleotides: TGTGCCATCAGTGACGCGGGAGGGCCAGATACGCAGTATTTT.

The rearrangement joins TRBV4-2 to TRBJ2-6; weak D call: TRBD1 (7 bases). The CDR3 length is 21 residues. The V gene's germline CDR1 is LGHNA and CDR2 YNFKEQ. The V gene lost 0 bases and the J gene lost 2 bases, with 23 bases spanning the gap. CDR3 sequence (DNA): TGTGCCAGCAGCCAAGATGACCCCAGGGGGGTCGGGGAGGCTGGGGCCAACGTCCTGACTTTC. Protein sequence: CASSQDDPRGVGEAGANVLTF.

The chain employs TRBV5-4 and TRBJ2-3; 8 bases align to TRBD2. The CDR3 contains 16 residues. Germline CDR1 reads SGHNT; CDR2 reads YYREEE (reference sequence). J gave up 0 bases and V 4 bases, and 7 bases lay outside the gene matches. The chain's CDR3 is CASSRSSGTSTDTQYF. CDR3 DNA sequence: TGTGCCAGCAGCCGGAGTAGCGGGACTAGCACAGATACGCAGTATTTT. The full variable domain, with the rest looked up from reference TRBV5-4 and TRBJ2-3, is ETGVTQSPTHLIKTRGQQVTLRCSSQSGHNTVSWYQQALGQGPQFIFQYYREEENGRGNFPPRFSGLQFPNYSSELNVNALELDDSALYLCASSRSSGTSTDTQYFGPGTRLTVL.

This clone was found once. This same CDR3 is encoded by further DNA sequences in the sample. The chain combines TRBV5-1 with TRBJ2-1; 8 bases are a match to TRBD2. The V gene's germline CDR1 is SGHRS and CDR2 YFSETQ. V lost 2 bases to trimming and J lost 1 base; unmatched junction nucleotides: 2. CDR3 length equals 15 residues. CDR3 sequence reads: CASSFIAGSYNEQFF. The CDR3, as DNA: TGCGCCAGCAGCTTTATAGCGGGGTCCTACAATGAGCAGTTCTTC.

The rearrangement uses TRBV9 and TRBJ2-3; TRBD1 aligns across 8 bases. The V gene end was trimmed by 3 bases and the J gene end by 2 bases; junction bases not matched to a gene: 2. This CDR3 has 14 amino acids. CDR1 and CDR2 from the germline V gene are SGDLS and YYNGEE. The CDR3 DNA reads as TGTGCCAGCAGCGCGACAGGGGACACAGATACGCAGTATTTT. It is translated as CASSATGDTDTQYF.

The V gene is TRBV7-3, the J gene TRBJ1-6; tentative D call: TRBD1 (6 bases). The germline V gene encodes CDR1 SGHTA and CDR2 FQGTGA. This CDR3 region has 15 residues. Trimming cost V 1 base and J 9 bases, with 13 bases left between them. CDR3 DNA: TGTGCCAGCAGCTTAAACAGGGCGGGAAGTTCACCCCTCCACTTT. It is translated as CASSLNRAGSSPLHF.

The chain couples TRBV11-1 to TRBJ1-1, with D tentatively TRBD1 (5 bases). The CDR3 sequence is 12 residues long. V was cut by 1 base and J by 6 bases, with 6 bases left in between. Per germline, CDR1 SGHAT and CDR2 FQDESV (reference sequence). CDR3 bases: TGTGCCAGCAGCTTAGAAGGGGCTGAAGCTTTCTTT. Translating it yields CASSLEGAEAFF.

J is TRBJ2-3 and V is TRBV6-4; D is uncertain. Trimming pared 0 bases from V and 2 bases from J, leaving 9 bases between. Germline V gives CDR1 MRHNA, CDR2 SNTAGT. The CDR3 is made up of 15 amino acids. The CDR3 nucleotides are TGTGCCAGCAGTGACTCGGGGATGACCACAGATACGCAGTATTTT. It translates to CASSDSGMTTDTQYF.

This clone showed up just once. The genes are TRBV6-5 and TRBJ2-7; D may match TRBD1 or TRBD2 (6 bases each). Trimming stripped 4 bases from V and 3 bases from J, with 16 bases between. The CDR3 sequence is 15 residues long. Looked up from germline, CDR1 is MNHEY and CDR2 is SVGAGI. The CDR3 nucleotides are TGTGCCAGCAGTTCATCCGGGGGCCGCTACTACGAGCAGTACTTC. Translated: CASSSSGGRYYEQYF.

J is TRBJ2-7 and V is TRBV28; TRBD1 matches at 8 bases. Trimming removed 4 bases from V and 1 base from J; junction bases left unmatched: 9. Germline lookup yields CDR1 MDHEN and CDR2 SYDVKM. The CDR3 totals 16 residues. CDR3 sequence: CASSSGKWTGSYEQYF. For the CDR3, the DNA is TGTGCCAGCAGTTCCGGGAAATGGACAGGGTCCTACGAGCAGTACTTC.

This clone was detected only a few times. The chain combines TRBV14 with TRBJ1-1; possibly TRBD1 for D (5 bases). The V gene lost 6 bases and the J gene lost 1 base, with 15 bases spanning the gap. The CDR3 loop spans 15 amino acids. Germline loops: CDR1 SGHDN, CDR2 FVKESK. The CDR3 bases are TGTGCCAGCAGTCGCCTGGGGGGGGAGAACACTGAAGCTTTCTTT. Translation: CASSRLGGENTEAFF.

V usage is TRBV6-4 and J usage is TRBJ2-1; TRBD2 agrees at 10 bases. Germline CDR1 MRHNA, CDR2 SNTAGT. The CDR3 sequence is 15 residues long. V gave up 2 bases and J gave up 10 bases; unmatched junction bases: 8. Here the CDR3 DNA reads TGTGCCAGCAGTGACGGTGTACTAGCGGGGCACGAGCAGTTCTTC. It codes for CASSDGVLAGHEQFF.

J is TRBJ2-7 and V is TRBV28; no firm D call. The germline CDR1 and CDR2 sequences are MDHEN and SYDVKM. The CDR3 runs to 14 residues. V was trimmed by 7 bases and J by 1 base, leaving 14 bases between them. The CDR3 bases are TGTGCCAGCACCCATTACCTACTTTCCTACGAGCAGTACTTC. This translates into CASTHYLLSYEQYF.

The chain is built from TRBV27 and TRBJ2-3; D is perhaps TRBD1 (6 bases). V was trimmed by 2 bases and J by 1 base, leaving 13 bases between them. The germline V gene encodes CDR1 MNHEY and CDR2 SMNVEV (reference sequence). CDR3 length equals 16 residues. DNA for the CDR3: TGTGCCAGCAGTTTAACAGGGTATGTCGGCACAGATACGCAGTATTTT. Its protein is CASSLTGYVGTDTQYF.

The chain links TRBV6-5 to TRBJ2-7, with 11 positions matching TRBD1. With V trimmed by 7 bases and J by 5 bases, 7 bases remained unmatched. Looked up from germline, CDR1 is MNHEY and CDR2 is SVGAGI. This CDR3 is built from 14 residues. The CDR3 region is CASTSGQGAHEQYF. As DNA, the CDR3 is TGTGCCAGCACCTCCGGACAGGGGGCACACGAGCAGTACTTC.

J is TRBJ2-2 and V is TRBV25-1, with 9 bases that match TRBD2. The CDR3 consists of 13 residues. Germline CDR1 and CDR2: MGHDK and SYGVNS. The ends lost 3 bases at V and 8 bases at J; junction bases unmatched: 1. The CDR3 region is CASSEAGGGELFF. The CDR3 bases are TGTGCCAGCAGTGAGGCGGGAGGGGGGGAGCTGTTTTTT.